This T cell receptor beta chain was found in a study of cytomegalovirus exposure and HLA in healthy donors. CDR3 length: 15 amino acids. Germline-derived CDR1 and CDR2 are SGHDT and YYEEEE. V was pared by 0 bases and J by 3 bases, with 10 bases between. PCR involved 60 Vbeta and 13 Jbeta primers. Measured with immunoSEQ multiplex PCR; TCRdb has only the in-frame clones, and not every one. This repertoire shows 130,000 to 150,000 clones, roughly 80% found once; its top ten account for about 13%. Sample: PBMCs. The clonotype originates from a man between 35 and 55 years old in good health and CMV-seropositive. This rearrangement joins TRBV5-6 to TRBJ2-1, with a weak D call TRBD2 (5 bases). In DNA form, the CDR3 reads TGTGCCAGCAGCTTGGTAGAGGGCCTCTACAATGAGCAGTTCTTC. Translated: CASSLVEGLYNEQFF.